This paragraph reports one T cell receptor (beta chain). This specimen comes from a study of cytotoxic CD8 clonotypes in ibrutinib-treated CLL. At the level of the study: A mean of roughly 260,000 productive templates and tens of thousands of productive rearrangements was obtained per sample.

This CDR3 spans 10 amino acids. The V and J ends lost 8 bases and 6 bases respectively, with 5 bases between them. CDR1 MNHEY and CDR2 SMNVEV come from the germline V gene (reference sequence). TCRdb's copy holds only in-frame clones and misses some; the assay was immunoSEQ multiplex PCR. Found here are hundreds of thousands of clones, roughly 67% of them singletons; the top ten hold around 6.3%. The genes are TRBV27 and TRBJ2-1; D is unclear. The clonotype comes from a human donor with chronic lymphocytic leukemia. This specimen was PBMCs, taken after 36 months of ibrutinib treatment. Written as DNA, the CDR3 is TGTGCCAGCGATGTCAATGAGCAGTTCTTC. It encodes CASDVNEQFF.